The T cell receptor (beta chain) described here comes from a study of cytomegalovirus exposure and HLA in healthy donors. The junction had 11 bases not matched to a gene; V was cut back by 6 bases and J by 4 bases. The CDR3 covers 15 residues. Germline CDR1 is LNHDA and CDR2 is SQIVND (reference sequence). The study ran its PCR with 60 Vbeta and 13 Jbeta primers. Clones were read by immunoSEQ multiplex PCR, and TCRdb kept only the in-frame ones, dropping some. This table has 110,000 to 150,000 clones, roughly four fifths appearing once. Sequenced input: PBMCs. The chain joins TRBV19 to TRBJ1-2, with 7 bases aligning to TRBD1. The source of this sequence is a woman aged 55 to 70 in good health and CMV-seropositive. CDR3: CASSARQGKGYGYTF. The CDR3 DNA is TGTGCCAGTAGCGCCCGACAGGGAAAGGGCTATGGCTACACCTTC.